These 11 T cell receptor beta chains share one sample of origin, sequenced in a study of cytomegalovirus exposure and HLA in healthy donors. With 60 Vbeta and 13 Jbeta primers, the PCR was carried out. Sequencing was performed with immunoSEQ multiplex PCR; in TCRdb, only in-frame clones are kept and a portion is missing. The sample carries 140,000 to 150,000 clones, roughly 76% recorded once. The specimen sequenced was PBMCs. Receptor source: a woman aged 25 to 39 in good health and CMV-seronegative.

The V call is TRBV27, the J call TRBJ2-1; 9 nucleotides line up with TRBD1. This CDR3 spans 17 amino acids. Unmatched junction bases numbered 13, after V lost 4 bases and J lost 6 bases. Germline V CDR1 and CDR2: MNHEY, SMNVEV (reference sequence). CDR3 bases: TGTGCCAGCAGTTCTATTCGGACAGGGGCGATACCCAATGAGCAGTTCTTC. Translating it yields CASSSIRTGAIPNEQFF.

The chain combines TRBV2 with TRBJ1-3, with D uncertain. CDR3 length equals 13 residues. The V end lost 8 bases, the J end lost 7 bases, and 15 bases lay between the germline ends. Germline assignment: CDR1 SNHLY and CDR2 FYNNEI. CDR3 nucleotides: TGTGCCAGCGCGGAGGACGCGCGGAACACCATATATTTT. It yields the protein CASAEDARNTIYF.

This sequence joins TRBV11-2 and TRBJ2-2; 7 positions agree with TRBD1. This CDR3 is built from 16 residues. Germline V gene sequence: CDR1 SGHAT, CDR2 FQNNGV. The J segment lost 8 bases and the V segment lost 2 bases, leaving 11 bases of the junction unmatched. The CDR3 sequence is CASSLFSDRVRGELFF. For the CDR3, the DNA is TGTGCCAGCAGCTTATTCTCCGACAGGGTGCGGGGGGAGCTGTTTTTT.

J is TRBJ2-7 and V is TRBV6-5, with D perhaps TRBD2 (5 bases). CDR1 MNHEY and CDR2 SVGAGI come from the germline V gene. The CDR3 covers 12 residues. The V and J ends lost 7 bases and 5 bases respectively, with 12 bases between them. The CDR3 DNA reads TGTGCCAGCACCAACGGGGTCCACGAGCAGTACTTC. This encodes CASTNGVHEQYF.

This clone was observed a handful of times. The chain carries TRBV6-5 and TRBJ2-2, with TRBD1 identical over 7 bases. This CDR3 region has 15 residues. The J segment lost 0 bases and the V segment lost 6 bases, leaving 4 bases of the junction unmatched. The germline gives CDR1 MNHEY, CDR2 SVGAGI. The CDR3 DNA follows: TGTGCCAGCAGCAAGGGGACAGCGAACACCGGGGAGCTGTTTTTT. It specifies CASSKGTANTGELFF.

The chain employs TRBV4-2 and TRBJ2-5; D unresolved. The J call is in doubt because the DNA end fits TRBJ2-7 better. The CDR3 sequence is 14 residues long. CDR1 LGHNA and CDR2 YNFKEQ come from the germline V gene. The CDR3 DNA follows: TGTGCCAGCAGCCAAGATCGAAATGCCTACGAGCAGTACTTC. Translated: CASSQDRNAYEQYF.

The gene calls are TRBV5-1 and TRBJ1-5, with TRBD1 matching over 8 bases. Germline values: CDR1 SGHRS, CDR2 YFSETQ. The CDR3 sequence is 16 residues long. V gave up 4 bases and J gave up 9 bases; unmatched junction bases: 15. The CDR3 spells CASSPYPGTGSLPQHF. As DNA, the CDR3 is TGCGCCAGCAGCCCATACCCCGGGACAGGAAGTTTGCCCCAGCATTTT.

This chain uses TRBV9 with TRBJ1-2; 7 positions agree with TRBD1. V gave up 2 bases and J gave up 2 bases; unmatched junction bases: 3. The CDR3 runs to 14 residues. Germline assignment: CDR1 SGDLS and CDR2 YYNGEE. In nucleotides, the CDR3 is TGTGCCAGCAGCGTGGCGACAGGGAACTATGGCTACACCTTC. Its translation is CASSVATGNYGYTF.

The chain joins TRBV6-1 to TRBJ2-7, with D unclear. The V end lost 2 bases, the J end lost 0 bases, and 11 bases lay between the germline ends. The V gene's germline CDR1 is MNHNS and CDR2 SASEGT. The CDR3 totals 15 residues. The CDR3, as DNA: TGTGCCAGCAGTGAAATTAGAACCCTCTCCTACGAGCAGTACTTC. Its protein is CASSEIRTLSYEQYF.

The chain recombines TRBV7-2 with TRBJ1-6; the D is unclear. V lost 2 bases and J lost 9, with 5 bases in between. CDR1 and CDR2 (germline): SGHTA, FQGNSA. This CDR3 is built from 12 residues. This CDR3 reads CASSLSGSPLHF. Here the CDR3 DNA reads TGTGCCAGCAGCTTATCGGGTTCACCCCTCCACTTT.

The chain employs TRBV30 and TRBJ1-5; D remains ambiguous. Germline CDR1 and CDR2: GTSNPN and SVGIG (reference sequence). Trimming took off 1 base at V and 4 bases at J, with 8 bases between the two ends. The CDR3 has 13 residues. CDR3 in amino acids: CAWSGRENQPQHF. In DNA form, the CDR3 reads TGTGCCTGGAGTGGTAGAGAGAATCAGCCCCAGCATTTT.